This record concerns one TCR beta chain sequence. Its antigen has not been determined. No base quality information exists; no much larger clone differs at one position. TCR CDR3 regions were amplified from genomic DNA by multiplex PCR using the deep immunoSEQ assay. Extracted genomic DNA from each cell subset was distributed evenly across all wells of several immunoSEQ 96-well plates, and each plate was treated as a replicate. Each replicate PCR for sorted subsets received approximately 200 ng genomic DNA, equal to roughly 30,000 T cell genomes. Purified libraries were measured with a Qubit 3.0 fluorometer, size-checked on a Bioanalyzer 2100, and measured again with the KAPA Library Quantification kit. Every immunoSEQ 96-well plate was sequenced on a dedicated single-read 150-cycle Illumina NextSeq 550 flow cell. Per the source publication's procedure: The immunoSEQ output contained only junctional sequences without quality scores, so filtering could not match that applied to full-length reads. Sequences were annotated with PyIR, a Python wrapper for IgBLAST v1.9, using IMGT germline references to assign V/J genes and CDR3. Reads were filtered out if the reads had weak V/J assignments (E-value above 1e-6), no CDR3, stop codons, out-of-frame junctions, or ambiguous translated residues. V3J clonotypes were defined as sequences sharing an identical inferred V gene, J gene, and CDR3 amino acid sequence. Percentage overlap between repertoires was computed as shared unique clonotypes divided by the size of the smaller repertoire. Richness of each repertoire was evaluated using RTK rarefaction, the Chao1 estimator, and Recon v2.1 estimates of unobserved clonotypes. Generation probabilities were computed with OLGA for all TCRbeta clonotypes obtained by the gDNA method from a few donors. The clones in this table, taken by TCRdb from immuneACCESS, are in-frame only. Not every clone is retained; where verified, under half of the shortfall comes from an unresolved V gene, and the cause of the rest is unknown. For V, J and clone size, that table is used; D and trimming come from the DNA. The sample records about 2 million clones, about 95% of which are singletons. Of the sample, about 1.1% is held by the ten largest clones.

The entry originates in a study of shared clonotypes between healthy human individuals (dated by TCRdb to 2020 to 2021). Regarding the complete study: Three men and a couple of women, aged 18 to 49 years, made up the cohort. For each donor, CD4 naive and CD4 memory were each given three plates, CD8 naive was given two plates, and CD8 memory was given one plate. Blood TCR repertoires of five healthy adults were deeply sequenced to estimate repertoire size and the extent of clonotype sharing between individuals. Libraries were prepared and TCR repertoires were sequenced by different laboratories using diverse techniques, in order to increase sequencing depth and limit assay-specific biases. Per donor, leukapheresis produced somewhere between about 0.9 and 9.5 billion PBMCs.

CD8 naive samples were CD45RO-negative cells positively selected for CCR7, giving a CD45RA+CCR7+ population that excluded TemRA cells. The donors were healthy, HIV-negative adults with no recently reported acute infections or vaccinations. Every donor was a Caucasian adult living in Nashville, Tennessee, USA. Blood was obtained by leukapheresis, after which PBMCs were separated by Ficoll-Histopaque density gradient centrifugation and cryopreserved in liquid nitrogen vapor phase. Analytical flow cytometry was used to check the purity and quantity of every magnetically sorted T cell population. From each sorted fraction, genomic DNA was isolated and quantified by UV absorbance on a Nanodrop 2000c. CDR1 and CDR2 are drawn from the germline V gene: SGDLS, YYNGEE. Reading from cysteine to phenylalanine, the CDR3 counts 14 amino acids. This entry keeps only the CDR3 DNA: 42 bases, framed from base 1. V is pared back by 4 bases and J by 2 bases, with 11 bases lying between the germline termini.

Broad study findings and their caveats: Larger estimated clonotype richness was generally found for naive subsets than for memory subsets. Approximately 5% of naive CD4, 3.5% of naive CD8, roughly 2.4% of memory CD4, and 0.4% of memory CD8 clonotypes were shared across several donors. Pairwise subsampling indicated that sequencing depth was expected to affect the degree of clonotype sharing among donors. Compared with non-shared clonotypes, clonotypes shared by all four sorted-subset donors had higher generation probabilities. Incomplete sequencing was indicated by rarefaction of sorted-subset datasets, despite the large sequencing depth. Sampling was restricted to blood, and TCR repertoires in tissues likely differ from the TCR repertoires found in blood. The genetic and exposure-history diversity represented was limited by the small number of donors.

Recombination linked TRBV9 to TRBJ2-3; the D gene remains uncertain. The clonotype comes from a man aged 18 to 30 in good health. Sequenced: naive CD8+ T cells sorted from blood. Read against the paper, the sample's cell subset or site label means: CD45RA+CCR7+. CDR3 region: CASSIDLITDTQYF. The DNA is TGTGCCAGCAGCATAGACCTCATCACAGATACGCAGTATTTT.